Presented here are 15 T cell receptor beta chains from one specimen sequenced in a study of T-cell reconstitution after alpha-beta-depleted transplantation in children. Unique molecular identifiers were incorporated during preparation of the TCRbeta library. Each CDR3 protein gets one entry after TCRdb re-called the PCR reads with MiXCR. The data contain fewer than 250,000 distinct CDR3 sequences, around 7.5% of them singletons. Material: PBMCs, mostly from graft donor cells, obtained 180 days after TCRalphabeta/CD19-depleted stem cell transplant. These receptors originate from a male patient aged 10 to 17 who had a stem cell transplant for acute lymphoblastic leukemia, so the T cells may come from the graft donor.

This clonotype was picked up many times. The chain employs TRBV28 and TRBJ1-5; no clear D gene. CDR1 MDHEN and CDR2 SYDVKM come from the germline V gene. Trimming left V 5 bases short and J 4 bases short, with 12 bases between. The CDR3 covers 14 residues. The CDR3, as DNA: TGTGCCAGCAGTAGACCGCTACGAAATCAGCCCCAGCATTTT. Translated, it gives CASSRPLRNQPQHF. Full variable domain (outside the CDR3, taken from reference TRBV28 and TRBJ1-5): DVKVTQSSRYLVKRTGEKVFLECVQDMDHENMFWYRQDPGLGLRLIYFSYDVKMKEKGDIPEGYSVSREKKERFSLILESASTNQTSMYLCASSRPLRNQPQHFGDGTRLSIL.

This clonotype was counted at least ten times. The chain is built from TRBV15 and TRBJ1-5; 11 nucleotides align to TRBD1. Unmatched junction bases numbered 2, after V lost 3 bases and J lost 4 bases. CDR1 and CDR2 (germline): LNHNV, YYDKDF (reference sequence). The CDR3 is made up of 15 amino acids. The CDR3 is CATSRDRGLNQPQHF. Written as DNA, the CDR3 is TGTGCCACCAGCAGGGACAGGGGGCTTAATCAGCCCCAGCATTTT. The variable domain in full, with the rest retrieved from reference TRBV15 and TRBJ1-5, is DAMVIQNPRYQVTQFGKPVTLSCSQTLNHNVMYWYQQKSSQAPKLLFHYYDKDFNNEADTPDNFQSRRPNTSFCFLDIRSPGLGDTAMYLCATSRDRGLNQPQHFGDGTRLSIL.

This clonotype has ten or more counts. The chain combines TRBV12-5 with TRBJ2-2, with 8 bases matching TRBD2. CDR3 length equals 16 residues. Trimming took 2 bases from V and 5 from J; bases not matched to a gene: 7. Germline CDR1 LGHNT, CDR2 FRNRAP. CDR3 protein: CASGLFRGLATGELFF. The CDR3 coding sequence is TGTGCTAGTGGTTTGTTCCGAGGACTAGCTACCGGGGAGCTGTTTTTT.

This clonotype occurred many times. The CDR3 DNA is TGTGCCAGCAGCCCGAGGATTCTAGGGACAGATACGCAGTATTTT. It yields the protein CASSPRILGTDTQYF. V and J are TRBV5-5 and TRBJ2-3; D gene ambiguous. The CDR3 runs to 15 residues. CDR1 and CDR2 (germline): SGHKS, YYEKEE (reference sequence). Between the trimmed V and J ends, which lost 4 bases and 3 bases, there was a span of 15 bases. The variable domain in full, completed from reference TRBV5-5 and TRBJ2-3, reads DAGVTQSPTHLIKTRGQQVTLRCSPISGHKSVSWYQQVLGQGPQFIFQYYEKEERGRGNFPDRFSARQFPNYSSELNVNALLLGDSALYLCASSPRILGTDTQYFGPGTRLTVL.

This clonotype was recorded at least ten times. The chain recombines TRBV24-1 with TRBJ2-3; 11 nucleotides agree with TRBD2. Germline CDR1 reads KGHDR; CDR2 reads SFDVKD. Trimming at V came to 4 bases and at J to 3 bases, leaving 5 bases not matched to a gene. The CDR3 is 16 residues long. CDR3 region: CATSDRLAGRTDTQYF. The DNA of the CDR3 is TGTGCCACCAGTGACCGACTAGCGGGAAGGACAGATACGCAGTATTTT.

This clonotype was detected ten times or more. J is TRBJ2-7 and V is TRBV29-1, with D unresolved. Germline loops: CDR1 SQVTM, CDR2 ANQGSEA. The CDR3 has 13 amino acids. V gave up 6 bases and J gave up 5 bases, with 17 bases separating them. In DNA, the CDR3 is TGCAGCGTCACTGGCGGACCCGCGGACGAGCAGTACTTC. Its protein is CSVTGGPADEQYF.

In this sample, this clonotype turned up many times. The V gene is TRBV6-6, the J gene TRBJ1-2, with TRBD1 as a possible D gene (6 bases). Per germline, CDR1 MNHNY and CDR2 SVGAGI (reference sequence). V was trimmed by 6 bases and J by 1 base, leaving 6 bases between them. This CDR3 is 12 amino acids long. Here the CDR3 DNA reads TGTGCCAGCAGGGACAGTAACTATGGCTACACCTTC. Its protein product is CASRDSNYGYTF.

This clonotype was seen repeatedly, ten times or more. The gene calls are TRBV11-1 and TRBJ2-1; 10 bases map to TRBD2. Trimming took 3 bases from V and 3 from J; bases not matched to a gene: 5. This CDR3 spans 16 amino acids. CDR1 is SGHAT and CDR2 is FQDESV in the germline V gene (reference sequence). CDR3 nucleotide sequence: TGTGCCAGCAGCTTGAAGGTAGCGGGGGGCTACAATGAGCAGTTCTTC. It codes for CASSLKVAGGYNEQFF.

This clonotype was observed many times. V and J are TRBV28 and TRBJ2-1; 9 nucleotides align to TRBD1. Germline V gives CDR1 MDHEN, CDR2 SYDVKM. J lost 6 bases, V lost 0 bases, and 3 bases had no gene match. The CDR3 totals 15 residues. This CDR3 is CASSLWRGQGNEQFF. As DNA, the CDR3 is TGTGCCAGCAGTTTATGGAGGGGACAGGGCAATGAGCAGTTCTTC. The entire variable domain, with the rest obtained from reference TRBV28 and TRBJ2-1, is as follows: DVKVTQSSRYLVKRTGEKVFLECVQDMDHENMFWYRQDPGLGLRLIYFSYDVKMKEKGDIPEGYSVSREKKERFSLILESASTNQTSMYLCASSLWRGQGNEQFFGPGTRLTVL.

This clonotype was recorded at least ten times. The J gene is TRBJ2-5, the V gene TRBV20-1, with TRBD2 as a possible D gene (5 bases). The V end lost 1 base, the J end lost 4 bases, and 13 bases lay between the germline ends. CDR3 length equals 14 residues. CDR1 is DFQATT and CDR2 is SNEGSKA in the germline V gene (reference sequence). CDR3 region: CSARGTGLGETQYF. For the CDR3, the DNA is TGCAGTGCTAGAGGGACTGGTCTGGGAGAGACCCAGTACTTC.

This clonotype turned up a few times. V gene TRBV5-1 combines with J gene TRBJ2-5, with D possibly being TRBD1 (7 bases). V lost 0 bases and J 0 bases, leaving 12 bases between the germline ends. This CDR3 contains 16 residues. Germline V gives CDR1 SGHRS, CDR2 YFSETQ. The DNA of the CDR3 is TGCGCCAGCAGCTTGGGGGGGGACAGCCACCAAGAGACCCAGTACTTC. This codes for CASSLGGDSHQETQYF.

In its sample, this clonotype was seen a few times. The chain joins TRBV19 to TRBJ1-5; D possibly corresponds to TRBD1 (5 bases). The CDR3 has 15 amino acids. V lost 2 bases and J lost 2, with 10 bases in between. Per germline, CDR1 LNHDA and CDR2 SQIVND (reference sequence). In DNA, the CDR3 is TGTGCCAGTAGTATAAGAATAGGGGGCAATCAGCCCCAGCATTTT. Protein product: CASSIRIGGNQPQHF.

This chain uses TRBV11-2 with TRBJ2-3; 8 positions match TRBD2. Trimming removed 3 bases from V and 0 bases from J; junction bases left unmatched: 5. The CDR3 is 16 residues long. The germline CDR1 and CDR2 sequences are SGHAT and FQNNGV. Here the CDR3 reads CASSFTSGTSTDTQYF. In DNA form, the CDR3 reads TGTGCCAGCAGCTTTACTAGCGGTACTAGCACAGATACGCAGTATTTT.

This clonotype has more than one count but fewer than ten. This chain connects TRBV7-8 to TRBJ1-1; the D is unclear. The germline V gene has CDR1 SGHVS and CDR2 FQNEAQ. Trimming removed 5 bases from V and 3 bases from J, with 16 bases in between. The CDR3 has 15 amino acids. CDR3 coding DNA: TGTGCCAGCAGCCCGCGGGCCCAAACACACACTGAAGCTTTCTTT. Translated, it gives CASSPRAQTHTEAFF.

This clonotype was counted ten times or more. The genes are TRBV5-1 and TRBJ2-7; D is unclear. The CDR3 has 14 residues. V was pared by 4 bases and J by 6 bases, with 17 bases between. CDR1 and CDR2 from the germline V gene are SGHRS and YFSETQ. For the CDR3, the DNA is TGCGCCAGCAGCGAGCAAACCGACTTCGGCGAGCAGTACTTC. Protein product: CASSEQTDFGEQYF.